The source of this TCR beta chain is a study of T-cell memory formation after mild COVID-19. Study results and limitations: Within pre-infection memory, some responding clones were found, suggesting cross-reactive memory joined. Later expanders leaned CD4+, whereas clones that contracted between day 15 and 85 were balanced CD4/CD8. In second-wave clones peaking day 37, SARS-CoV-2 specificity remained unconfirmed.

This clonotype was found a few times. Its target is unknown. CDR3 length: 15 amino acids. V dropped 0 bases and J dropped 3; count of bases not matched to a gene: 3. CDR1 is SGHKS, CDR2 YYEKEE, per germline (reference sequence). Employing constant-segment primers, 5'RACE generated TCR alpha and TCR beta cDNA libraries bearing sample barcodes and UMIs. Each CDR3 protein gets one entry after TCRdb re-called the 5' RACE reads with MiXCR. This repertoire shows about 250,000 distinct CDR3 sequences, approximately 15% found once; its top ten account for over 2%. The TCR comes from an adult woman who had mild COVID-19 (a few samples of this study predate the infection). Cell type and time point are not known. The gene calls are TRBV5-5 and TRBJ2-1; 7 bases match TRBD2. Sequenced material: PBMCs or a T cell subset sorted from them (not recorded which). The CDR3 here is CASSLDGGGYNEQFF. For the CDR3, the DNA is TGTGCCAGCAGCTTGGATGGCGGGGGCTACAATGAGCAGTTCTTC.